This entry describes one T cell receptor (beta chain). Antigen specificity is unknown. The CDR3 has 15 residues. From germline, CDR1 is SGHVS and CDR2 FNYEAQ. The V and J ends lost 6 bases and 3 bases respectively, with 17 bases between them. These data are taken from a study of long-term antiretroviral therapy in people with HIV. Version v3.0 of the immunoSEQ assay was performed at survey level. TCRdb's table, derived via immunoSEQ multiplex PCR, lists solely in-frame clones and lacks some. The sample lists around 32,000 clones; about 97% were seen once. A minimum of one pre-ART and two post-ART PBMC samples existed for each donor. General observations from the study: Versus controls, repertoires in people with HIV had narrower CDR3 length ranges. Dominant in the repertoire at all time points were clones expanded before ART. ART preceded a rise in diversity that nonetheless stayed lower than in transplant donor controls.

The rearrangement joins TRBV7-6 to TRBJ2-5; D not resolved. This TCR was recovered from a man aged 25-40 years with HIV. The sample consisted of unsorted PBMCs, taken 7.6 years after starting antiretroviral therapy. DNA for the CDR3: TGTGCCAGCAGACAGACCCCTGAGTCAGAAGAGACCCAGTACTTC. As protein: CASRQTPESEETQYF.